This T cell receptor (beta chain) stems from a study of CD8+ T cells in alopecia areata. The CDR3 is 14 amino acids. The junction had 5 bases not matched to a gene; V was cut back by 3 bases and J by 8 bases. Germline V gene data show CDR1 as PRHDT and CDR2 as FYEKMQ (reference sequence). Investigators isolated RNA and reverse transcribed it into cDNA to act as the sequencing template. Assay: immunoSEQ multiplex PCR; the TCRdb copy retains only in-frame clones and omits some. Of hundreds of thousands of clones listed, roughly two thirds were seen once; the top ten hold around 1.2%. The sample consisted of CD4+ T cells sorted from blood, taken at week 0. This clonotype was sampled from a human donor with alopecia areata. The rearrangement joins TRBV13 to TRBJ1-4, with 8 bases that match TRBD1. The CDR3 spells CASSLGQEGEKLFF. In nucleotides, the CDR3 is TGTGCCAGCAGCTTGGGACAGGAGGGGGAAAAACTGTTTTTT. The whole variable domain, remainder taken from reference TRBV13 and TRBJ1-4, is AAGVIQSPRHLIKEKRETATLKCYPIPRHDTVYWYQQGPGQDPQFLISFYEKMQSDKGSIPDRFSAQQFSDYHSELNMSSLELGDSALYFCASSLGQEGEKLFFGSGTQLSVL.